This is a list of T cell receptor beta chains from one sample in a study of blood T cells in healthy people across ages. TCRdb independently ran MiXCR on the 5' RACE reads; one entry per CDR3 protein. The data hold 730,000 or so distinct CDR3 sequences, with 43% observed a single time. Sequencing was carried out using blood. These receptors came from a woman between 55 and 75 years old in good health. CDR3s include the opening cysteine and the closing phenylalanine or tryptophan. D genes are given only for firm matches. Not every row has a clone size; where given, it reads once, few, many or a size class.

D: -
J: TRBJ2-1
V: TRBV3-1
size: -
CDR3: CASSQGRREQFF
DNA: TGTGCCAGCAGCCAAGGGCGCCGCGAGCAGTTCTTC

D: -
J: TRBJ2-1
V: TRBV6-2/TRBV6-3
size: -
CDR3: CASGYIPKSSYNEQFF
DNA: TGTGCCAGCGGTTACATTCCGAAGAGCTCCTACAATGAGCAGTTCTTC

D: -
J: TRBJ2-4
V: TRBV20-1
size: -
CDR3: CSAPSADLAKNTQYF
DNA: TGCAGTGCACCGAGCGCAGACCTAGCCAAAAACACTCAGTACTTC

D: TRBD2
J: TRBJ2-7
V: TRBV27
size: few
CDR3: CASSRPGLAESYEQYF
DNA: TGTGCCAGCAGTCGTCCGGGACTAGCGGAGTCCTACGAGCAGTACTTC

D: TRBD2
J: TRBJ2-1
V: TRBV5-1
size: -
CDR3: CASSLDGGRANEQFF
DNA: TGCGCCAGCAGCTTGGACGGCGGGAGGGCCAATGAGCAGTTCTTC

D: -
J: TRBJ2-7
V: TRBV18
size: few
CDR3: CASSPTTSAPSYEQYF
DNA: TGTGCCAGCTCACCTACTACAAGCGCACCCTCCTACGAGCAGTACTTC

D: -
J: TRBJ1-2
V: TRBV29-1
size: -
CDR3: CSDMTGLYGYTF
DNA: TGCAGCGATATGACAGGACTCTATGGCTACACCTTC

D: -
J: TRBJ2-7
V: TRBV5-1
size: many
CDR3: CASSLVAGPYEQYF
DNA: TGCGCCAGCAGCTTGGTTGCGGGCCCCTACGAGCAGTACTTC

D: -
J: TRBJ2-7
V: TRBV7-9
size: -
CDR3: CASSVGAGAYEQYF
DNA: TGTGCCAGCAGCGTAGGGGCAGGGGCGTACGAGCAGTACTTC

D: -
J: TRBJ2-7
V: TRBV4-2
size: -
CDR3: CASSQGWESGYEQYF
DNA: TGTGCCAGCAGCCAAGGTTGGGAGAGCGGGTACGAGCAGTACTTC

D: -
J: TRBJ2-2
V: TRBV9
size: -
CDR3: CASSVGTGSTGELFF
DNA: TGTGCCAGCAGCGTAGGAACAGGTTCCACCGGGGAGCTGTTTTTT

D: -
J: TRBJ2-1
V: TRBV7-2
size: few
CDR3: CASSLGDWSDEQFF
DNA: TGTGCCAGCAGCTTAGGAGACTGGTCCGATGAGCAGTTCTTC

D: -
J: TRBJ2-1
V: TRBV7-2
size: -
CDR3: CASSLEIGDFEQFF
DNA: TGTGCCAGCAGCTTAGAAATCGGGGACTTCGAGCAGTTCTTC

D: -
J: TRBJ1-6
V: TRBV9
size: few
CDR3: CASSVVGAPLHF
DNA: TGTGCCAGCAGCGTAGTAGGTGCACCCCTCCACTTT

D: TRBD1
J: TRBJ2-7
V: TRBV12-3/TRBV12-4
size: -
CDR3: CASRPTGGKSGREQYF
DNA: TGTGCCAGCAGGCCTACAGGGGGCAAGAGTGGACGTGAGCAGTACTTC

D: -
J: TRBJ1-2
V: TRBV7-9
size: -
CDR3: CASSPEILGLDGYTF
DNA: TGTGCCAGCAGCCCCGAAATCCTGGGCCTGGATGGCTACACCTTC

D: -
J: TRBJ1-2
V: TRBV11-2
size: once
CDR3: CASSGGGFYGYTF
DNA: TGTGCCAGCAGCGGGGGCGGGTTTTATGGCTACACCTTC

D: -
J: TRBJ2-5
V: TRBV3-1
size: -
CDR3: CASSQENPLSVRQETQYF
DNA: TGTGCCAGCAGCCAAGAAAACCCCTTAAGTGTAAGGCAAGAGACCCAGTACTTC

D: TRBD1
J: TRBJ1-2
V: TRBV5-1
size: -
CDR3: CASSSRQGLDGYTF
DNA: TGCGCCAGCAGCTCCCGACAGGGTCTGGATGGCTACACCTTC

D: -
J: TRBJ1-5
V: TRBV3-1
size: few
CDR3: CASSHGERQPQHF
DNA: TGTGCCAGCAGCCACGGGGAACGGCAGCCCCAGCATTTT

D: TRBD2
J: TRBJ2-7
V: TRBV12-3/TRBV12-4
size: -
CDR3: CASSTAGGLYEQYF
DNA: TGTGCCAGCAGTACAGCGGGGGGGCTTTACGAGCAGTACTTC

D: -
J: TRBJ1-2
V: TRBV6-2/TRBV6-3
size: -
CDR3: CASGANYGYTF
DNA: TGTGCCAGCGGTGCGAACTATGGCTACACCTTC

D: -
J: TRBJ2-1
V: TRBV30
size: -
CDR3: CAWNAPGEQFF
DNA: TGTGCCTGGAATGCCCCGGGTGAGCAGTTCTTC